This T cell receptor beta chain derives from a study of control samples from healthy donors and cancer patients. Libraries were prepared by immunoSEQ multiplex PCR; TCRdb keeps only in-frame clonotypes and omits some of them. This table holds around 67,000 clones, roughly nine tenths found once. Germline V gives CDR1 LGHNA, CDR2 YSLEER. V dropped 1 base and J dropped 4; count of bases not matched to a gene: 4. CDR3 size: 15 residues. In this sample, this clone turned up once. The chain combines TRBV4-3 with TRBJ2-1; 7 bases match TRBD1. Specimen: PBMCs. This clonotype was sampled from a man aged 60 to 69 with colorectal cancer. CDR3 loop: CASSQARDRYNEQFF. The DNA of the CDR3 is TGCGCCAGCAGCCAAGCTAGGGACAGATACAATGAGCAGTTCTTC.